Given below is one T cell receptor beta chain in context. Its antigen remains unknown. TCRdb's copy holds only in-frame clones and misses some; the assay was immunoSEQ multiplex PCR. The sample carries 77,000 or so clones, around 92% recorded once. This record belongs to a study of graft-versus-host responses after intestinal transplantation. Overall study findings and caveats: Some patients had graft-donor T cell macrochimerism, and their allografts showed high graft-versus-host to host-versus-graft clonal ratios.

Germline V lookup: CDR1 MNHEY, CDR2 SVGAGI. CDR3 size: 16 residues. V was pared by 0 bases and J by 10 bases, with 7 bases of the junction left unmatched. The sequence came from a human patient who received an intestinal transplant, so some T cells may come from the graft donor. This specimen consisted of PBMCs, obtained 98 days after intestinal transplantation. This rearrangement joins TRBV6-5 to TRBJ1-6; 9 positions match TRBD1. Here the CDR3 reads CASSYSRTGVKSPLHF. As DNA, the CDR3 is TGTGCCAGCAGTTACTCTAGGACAGGGGTTAAATCACCCCTCCACTTT.